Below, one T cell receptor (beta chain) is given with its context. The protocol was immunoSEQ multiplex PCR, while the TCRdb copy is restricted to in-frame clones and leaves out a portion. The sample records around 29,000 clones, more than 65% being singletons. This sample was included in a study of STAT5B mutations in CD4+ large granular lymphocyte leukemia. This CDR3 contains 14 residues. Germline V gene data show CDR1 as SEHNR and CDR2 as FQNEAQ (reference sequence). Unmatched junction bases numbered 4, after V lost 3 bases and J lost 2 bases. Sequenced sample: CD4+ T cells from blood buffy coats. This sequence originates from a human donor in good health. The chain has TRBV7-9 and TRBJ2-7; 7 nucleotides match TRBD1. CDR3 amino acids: CASSLTTGTYEQYF. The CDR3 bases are TGTGCCAGCAGCTTGACGACAGGGACCTACGAGCAGTACTTC.